These T cell receptor beta chains were read from a single sample in a study of shared clonotypes between healthy human individuals. Data came from immunoSEQ multiplex PCR; TCRdb stores just in-frame clones and leaves some out. The sample includes fewer than 700,000 clones, 90% to 95% of them seen just once. Material for sequencing was naive CD8+ T cells sorted from blood. These receptor sequences come from a woman in her 30s in good health. The CDR3 runs from the conserved cysteine through the conserved F or W. A D gene is named only where the DNA matches it firmly. Part of the rows lack a size; the others show once, few, many or a class for expanded clones.

V	J	size	D	DNA	CDR3
TRBV4-1	TRBJ2-7	-	-	TGCGCCAGCAGCCAAGATCCTTCCGGGGGGCTCATTAACTACGAGCAGTACTTC	CASSQDPSGGLINYEQYF
TRBV27	TRBJ2-7	-	-	TGTGCCAGCAGTCCCCCCCTAGGAGGGGGACACTCCTACGAGCAGTACTTC	CASSPPLGGGHSYEQYF
TRBV7-9	TRBJ2-1	-	-	TGTGCCAGCACTCCACGGGGTATGAGCTCCTACAATGAGCAGTTCTTC	CASTPRGMSSYNEQFF
TRBV27	TRBJ2-2	-	-	TGTGCCAGCAGTTTACCGGGCGCCGGGGAGCTGTTTTTT	CASSLPGAGELFF
TRBV6-1	TRBJ2-7	-	-	TGTGCCAGCAGTGAAGCCCCTACCCAGGGATACGAGCAGTACTTC	CASSEAPTQGYEQYF
TRBV7-8	TRBJ2-2	-	-	TGTGCCAGCAGCTCCCCGAACACCGGGGAGCTGTTTTTT	CASSSPNTGELFF
TRBV6-1	TRBJ2-2	-	TRBD2	TGTGCCAGCCCCTCGGGAGGGACCGGGGAGCTGTTTTTT	CASPSGGTGELFF
TRBV13	TRBJ1-1	-	TRBD1	TGTGCCAGCAGCGAAACCGGGACAGGGAACACTGAAGCTTTCTTT	CASSETGTGNTEAFF
TRBV10-1	TRBJ1-5	-	-	TGCGCCAGCAGTGAGTTAGCGGGGCCGGGTCAGCCCCAGCATTTT	CASSELAGPGQPQHF
TRBV10-3	TRBJ1-2	-	-	TGTGCCACGCACCCCGGGGATTTATTAAGCTCAGGCTACACCTTC	CATHPGDLLSSGYTF
TRBV30	TRBJ2-5	-	-	TGTGCCTGGAGTGTACAGCCAGGGGCCAGTGCGACCCAGTACTTC	CAWSVQPGASATQYF
TRBV18	TRBJ1-1	-	TRBD1	TGTGCCAGCTCGGACGGACAGGGGGGTGAAGCTTTCTTT	CASSDGQGGEAFF
TRBV5-8	TRBJ2-5	-	-	TGTGCCAGCAGCTTGTCAGCCTTGTGGACGGCCCAGTACTTC	CASSLSALWTAQYF
TRBV27	TRBJ2-7	once	-	TGTGCCAGCAGTTCTCGGGGCACGTCCTACGAGCAGTACTTC	CASSSRGTSYEQYF
TRBV5-6	TRBJ2-7	-	-	TGTGCCAGCAGCGGACGGTCGAGCTACGAGCAGTACTTC	CASSGRSSYEQYF
TRBV6-5	TRBJ2-5	-	TRBD2	TGTGCCAGCAGTTACGTTCTAGCGGGCCACCAAGAGACCCAGTACTTC	CASSYVLAGHQETQYF
TRBV5-4	TRBJ2-1	-	TRBD2	TGTGCCAGCAGCTTGGATGCGGGAGATATAAATGAGCAGTTCTTC	CASSLDAGDINEQFF
TRBV28	TRBJ1-1	once	-	TGTGCCAGCAGACAACAGGGTAGTCAGGAAACTGAAGCTTTCTTT	CASRQQGSQETEAFF
TRBV9	TRBJ2-1	-	-	TGTGCCAGCAGCGTAGCCGGGGGCAGCGATGAGCAGTTCTTC	CASSVAGGSDEQFF